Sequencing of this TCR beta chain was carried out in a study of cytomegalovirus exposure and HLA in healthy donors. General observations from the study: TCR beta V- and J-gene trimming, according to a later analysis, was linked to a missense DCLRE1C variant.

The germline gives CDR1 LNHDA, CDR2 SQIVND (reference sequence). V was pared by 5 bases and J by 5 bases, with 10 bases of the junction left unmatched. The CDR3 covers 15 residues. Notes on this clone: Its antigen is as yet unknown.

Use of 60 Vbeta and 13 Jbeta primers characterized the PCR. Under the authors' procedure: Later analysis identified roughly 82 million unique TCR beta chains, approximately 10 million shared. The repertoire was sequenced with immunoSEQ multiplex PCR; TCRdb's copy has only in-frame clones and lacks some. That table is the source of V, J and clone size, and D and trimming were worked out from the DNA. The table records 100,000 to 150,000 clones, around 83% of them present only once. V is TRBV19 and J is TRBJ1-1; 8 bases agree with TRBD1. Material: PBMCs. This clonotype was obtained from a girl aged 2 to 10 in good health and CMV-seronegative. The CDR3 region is CASSPQTGARTEAFF. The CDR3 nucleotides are TGTGCCAGTAGTCCCCAGACAGGGGCGCGGACTGAAGCTTTCTTT.